This is a list of T cell receptor beta chains from one sample in a study of identical twins. TCRdb recomputed calls from the 5' RACE reads with MiXCR, one row per CDR3 protein. The table lists about 470,000 distinct CDR3 sequences, approximately 25% of them singletons. This sample also belongs to another study, concerning T cells expressing NK-cell markers.

The specimen was CD4+ T cells sorted from blood. The receptor source for this set is a woman aged 18-29 years in good health. CDR3s include the opening cysteine and the closing phenylalanine or tryptophan. A D gene is named only where the DNA matches it firmly. Not every row has a clone size; where given, it reads once, few, many or a size class.

clone_size: NA
v_call: TRBV12-3/TRBV12-4
d_call: NA
j_call: TRBJ1-1
cdr3_aa: CASTRTDKVTEAFF
cdr3_nt: TGTGCCAGCACCCGGACAGATAAAGTCACTGAAGCTTTCTTT

clone_size: NA
v_call: TRBV12-3/TRBV12-4
d_call: NA
j_call: TRBJ1-5
cdr3_aa: CASRASLISNQPQHF
cdr3_nt: TGTGCCAGCAGGGCCTCACTGATTAGCAATCAGCCCCAGCATTTT

clone_size: NA
v_call: TRBV12-3/TRBV12-4
d_call: TRBD2
j_call: TRBJ2-1
cdr3_aa: CASRQRGGAEFF
cdr3_nt: TGTGCCAGCAGACAACGCGGGGGGGCTGAGTTCTTC

clone_size: few
v_call: TRBV11-2
d_call: NA
j_call: TRBJ2-1
cdr3_aa: CASSSPRSGTWSSYNEQFF
cdr3_nt: TGTGCCAGCAGCTCGCCCCGGTCCGGGACTTGGAGCTCCTACAATGAGCAGTTCTTC

clone_size: NA
v_call: TRBV20-1
d_call: NA
j_call: TRBJ1-3
cdr3_aa: CSARDSQSSGNTIYF
cdr3_nt: TGCAGTGCTAGGGACTCTCAGAGCTCTGGAAACACCATATATTTT

clone_size: NA
v_call: TRBV6-1
d_call: NA
j_call: TRBJ1-2
cdr3_aa: CASTPGSSYYGYTF
cdr3_nt: TGTGCCAGCACTCCAGGGAGTTCTTACTATGGCTACACCTTC

clone_size: few
v_call: TRBV29-1
d_call: NA
j_call: TRBJ2-2
cdr3_aa: CSVQGGAGLFF
cdr3_nt: TGCAGCGTCCAGGGTGGGGCCGGGCTGTTTTTT

clone_size: NA
v_call: TRBV5-1
d_call: NA
j_call: TRBJ2-7
cdr3_aa: CASSLELQGYEQYF
cdr3_nt: TGCGCCAGCAGCTTGGAACTACAAGGCTACGAGCAGTACTTC

clone_size: once
v_call: TRBV7-2
d_call: TRBD2
j_call: TRBJ2-1
cdr3_aa: CASSFTSGRNEQFF
cdr3_nt: TGTGCCAGCAGCTTCACTAGCGGGAGAAATGAGCAGTTCTTC

clone_size: NA
v_call: TRBV9
d_call: NA
j_call: TRBJ2-1
cdr3_aa: CASSASLAGNEQFF
cdr3_nt: TGTGCCAGCAGCGCCAGCCTGGCCGGGAATGAGCAGTTCTTC

clone_size: NA
v_call: TRBV20-1
d_call: TRBD2
j_call: TRBJ2-1
cdr3_aa: CSTSWGGLHNEQFF
cdr3_nt: TGCAGTACCTCCTGGGGAGGGCTCCACAATGAGCAGTTCTTC

clone_size: NA
v_call: TRBV7-7
d_call: TRBD2
j_call: TRBJ2-7
cdr3_aa: CASSWRAGDFEQYF
cdr3_nt: TGTGCCAGCAGCTGGCGAGCGGGAGATTTCGAGCAGTACTTC

clone_size: few
v_call: TRBV5-1
d_call: NA
j_call: TRBJ2-1
cdr3_aa: CASSLGGDPYNEQFF
cdr3_nt: TGCGCCAGCAGCTTGGGGGGGGACCCCTACAATGAGCAGTTCTTC

clone_size: many
v_call: TRBV7-2
d_call: NA
j_call: TRBJ1-2
cdr3_aa: CASSLNWRGYTF
cdr3_nt: TGTGCCAGCAGCCTCAACTGGCGGGGATACACCTTC

clone_size: NA
v_call: TRBV7-2
d_call: NA
j_call: TRBJ2-1
cdr3_aa: CASDPGSPYNEQFF
cdr3_nt: TGTGCCAGCGACCCAGGCTCGCCGTACAATGAGCAGTTCTTC

clone_size: NA
v_call: TRBV7-9
d_call: NA
j_call: TRBJ2-7
cdr3_aa: CASSLPLREQYF
cdr3_nt: TGTGCCAGCAGCTTACCCCTGAGAGAGCAGTACTTC

clone_size: NA
v_call: TRBV9
d_call: NA
j_call: TRBJ1-4
cdr3_aa: CASSVGFQGGEKLFF
cdr3_nt: TGTGCCAGCAGCGTAGGGTTCCAGGGAGGTGAAAAACTGTTTTTT

clone_size: few
v_call: TRBV12-3/TRBV12-4
d_call: TRBD1
j_call: TRBJ1-5
cdr3_aa: CASSRTGQSQPQHF
cdr3_nt: TGTGCCAGCAGTCGGACAGGGCAAAGCCAGCCCCAGCATTTT

clone_size: NA
v_call: TRBV5-1
d_call: NA
j_call: TRBJ2-5
cdr3_aa: CASSMLGQETQYF
cdr3_nt: TGCGCCAGCAGTATGTTAGGCCAAGAGACCCAGTACTTC

clone_size: few
v_call: TRBV7-2
d_call: NA
j_call: TRBJ2-1
cdr3_aa: CASRRANEQFF
cdr3_nt: TGTGCCAGCAGAAGAGCCAATGAGCAGTTCTTC

clone_size: once
v_call: TRBV4-1
d_call: NA
j_call: TRBJ2-3
cdr3_aa: CASSQQGTTDTQYF
cdr3_nt: TGCGCCAGCAGCCAACAGGGGACCACAGATACGCAGTATTTT

clone_size: NA
v_call: TRBV6-1
d_call: NA
j_call: TRBJ2-5
cdr3_aa: CASTGTQRETQYF
cdr3_nt: TGTGCCAGCACCGGGACTCAACGTGAGACCCAGTACTTC

clone_size: once
v_call: TRBV30
d_call: NA
j_call: TRBJ2-5
cdr3_aa: CAWTQVETQYF
cdr3_nt: TGTGCCTGGACTCAGGTCGAGACCCAGTACTTC

clone_size: few
v_call: TRBV6-2/TRBV6-3
d_call: NA
j_call: TRBJ2-5
cdr3_aa: CASSYWGETQYF
cdr3_nt: TGTGCCAGCAGTTATTGGGGTGAGACCCAGTACTTC